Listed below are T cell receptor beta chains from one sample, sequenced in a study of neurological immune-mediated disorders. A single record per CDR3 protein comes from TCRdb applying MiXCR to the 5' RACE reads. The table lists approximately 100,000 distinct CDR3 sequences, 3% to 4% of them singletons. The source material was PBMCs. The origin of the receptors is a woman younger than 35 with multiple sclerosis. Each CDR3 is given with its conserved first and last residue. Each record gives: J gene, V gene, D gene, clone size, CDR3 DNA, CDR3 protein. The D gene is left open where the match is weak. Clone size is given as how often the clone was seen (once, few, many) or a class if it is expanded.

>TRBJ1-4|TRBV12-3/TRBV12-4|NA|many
TGTGCCAGCAGGGACTTGAACGAGGAAAAACTGTTTTTT
CASRDLNEEKLFF
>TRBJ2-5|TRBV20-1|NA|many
TGCAGTGCGGGCCGACGTATCCAAGAGACCCAGTACTTC
CSAGRRIQETQYF
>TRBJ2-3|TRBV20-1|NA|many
TGCAGTGCTAGACATGCGACAAGCACAGATACGCAGTATTTT
CSARHATSTDTQYF
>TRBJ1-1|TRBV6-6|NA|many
TGTGCCAGCAGTTCCGCGGTGACACTAAACACTGAAGCTTTCTTT
CASSSAVTLNTEAFF
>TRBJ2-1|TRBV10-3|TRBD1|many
TGTGCCATCAGTGCCCTCAAGGGGGGACAGGGGAGTGGTGAGCAGTTCTTC
CAISALKGGQGSGEQFF
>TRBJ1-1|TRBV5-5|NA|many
TGCCTCGACAGACTCACTGAAGCTTTCTTT
CLDRLTEAFF
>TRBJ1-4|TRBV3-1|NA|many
TGTGCCAGCAGCACACTCCGGGGAGATAATGAAAAACTGTTTTTT
CASSTLRGDNEKLFF
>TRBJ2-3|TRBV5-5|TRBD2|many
TGTGCCAGCGGGGTTCATGCGGGAGTCGCAGATACGCAGTATTTT
CASGVHAGVADTQYF
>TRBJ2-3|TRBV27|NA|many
TGTGCCAGCAGGGTCATTAGCACAGATACGCAGTATTTT
CASRVISTDTQYF
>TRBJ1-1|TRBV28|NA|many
TGTGCCAGCAGTTGGCGACGGTGGAACACTGAAGCTTTCTTT
CASSWRRWNTEAFF
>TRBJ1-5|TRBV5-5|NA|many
TGTGCCAGAGTGGGGGGCCAGGATTACTATAGCAATAATCAGCCCCAGCATTTT
CARVGGQDYYSNNQPQHF
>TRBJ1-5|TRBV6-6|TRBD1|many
TGTGCCAGCAGTTCCGTACAGGGGAATCAGCCCCAGCATTTT
CASSSVQGNQPQHF
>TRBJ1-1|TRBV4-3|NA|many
TGCGCCAGCAGCCAAGATTCAGGGAGCCAGGGCCACACTGAAGCTTTCTTT
CASSQDSGSQGHTEAFF
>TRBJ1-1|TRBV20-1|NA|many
TGCAGTGCTAGAGAGGGGGGGCTGTACGACACTGAAGCTTTCTTT
CSAREGGLYDTEAFF
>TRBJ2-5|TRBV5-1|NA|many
TGCGCCAGCAGCTTTCCTGGAGAAGAGACCCAGTACTTC
CASSFPGEETQYF
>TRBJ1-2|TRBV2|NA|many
TGTGCCAGCAGTGAAGCGGACGGGTATAACTATGGCTACACCTTC
CASSEADGYNYGYTF
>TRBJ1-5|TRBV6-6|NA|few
TGTGCCAGCAGTTACGAGGCGGCAAATCAGCCCCAGCATTTT
CASSYEAANQPQHF
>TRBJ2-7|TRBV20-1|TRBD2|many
TGCAGTGCTAGAGATATGCTAGCGGCCCTCTACGAGCAGTACTTC
CSARDMLAALYEQYF
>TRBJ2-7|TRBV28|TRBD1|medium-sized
TGTGCCACCTCTAACAGGGGAATCTCTCACGAGCAGTACTTC
CATSNRGISHEQYF
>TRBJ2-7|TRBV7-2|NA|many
TGTGCCAGCAGCCTGGTTTACGAGCAGTACTTC
CASSLVYEQYF
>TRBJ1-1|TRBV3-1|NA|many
TGTGCCAGCAGCCATGGATCCAGGGATACTGAAGCTTTCTTT
CASSHGSRDTEAFF
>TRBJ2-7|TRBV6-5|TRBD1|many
TGTGCCAGCAGTACGTCCGGGACAGGGGGCCTGCAGCAGTACTTC
CASSTSGTGGLQQYF
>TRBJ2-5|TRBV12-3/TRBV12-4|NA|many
TGTGCCAGCAGTTTAGGGTTGGCTAGAGAGACCCAGTACTTC
CASSLGLARETQYF
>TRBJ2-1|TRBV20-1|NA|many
TGCAGTGCCTCGGAGGAATACTACAATGAGCAGTTCTTC
CSASEEYYNEQFF